Sequencing of this T cell receptor (beta chain) was carried out in a study of blood T cells in healthy people across ages. Study-wide findings and caveats: Shifts in expanded clonotypes may have been confounded by donor CMV status, which was unknown. Naive T cell percentage showed a strong correlation with the diversity of TCR beta. PBMCs were not sorted, which prevented a conclusive comparison of naive versus antigen-experienced cells.

Primed by a sample-barcoded 5' primer and a J-beta primer mix, a second PCR proceeded for about 7 to 12 cycles. From the 5' RACE reads, TCRdb called clonotypes with MiXCR, one entry per CDR3 protein. The data show 700,000 to 1,000,000 distinct CDR3 sequences, roughly 44% seen once. The CDR3 is 14 residues long. CDR1 is MNHEY and CDR2 is SVGEGT in the germline V gene. Germline trimming cut 4 bases from V and 6 bases from J; bases unmatched to any gene: 8. As to this clonotype: The antigen is not known.

V is TRBV6-2 or TRBV6-3 and J is TRBJ1-2; 7 nucleotides match TRBD1. The sample comprised blood. The clonotype comes from a man between 60 and 75 years old in good health. The CDR3 region is CASSSGTDLNGYTF. CDR3 bases: TGTGCCAGCAGTTCCGGGACAGATTTAAATGGCTACACCTTC.